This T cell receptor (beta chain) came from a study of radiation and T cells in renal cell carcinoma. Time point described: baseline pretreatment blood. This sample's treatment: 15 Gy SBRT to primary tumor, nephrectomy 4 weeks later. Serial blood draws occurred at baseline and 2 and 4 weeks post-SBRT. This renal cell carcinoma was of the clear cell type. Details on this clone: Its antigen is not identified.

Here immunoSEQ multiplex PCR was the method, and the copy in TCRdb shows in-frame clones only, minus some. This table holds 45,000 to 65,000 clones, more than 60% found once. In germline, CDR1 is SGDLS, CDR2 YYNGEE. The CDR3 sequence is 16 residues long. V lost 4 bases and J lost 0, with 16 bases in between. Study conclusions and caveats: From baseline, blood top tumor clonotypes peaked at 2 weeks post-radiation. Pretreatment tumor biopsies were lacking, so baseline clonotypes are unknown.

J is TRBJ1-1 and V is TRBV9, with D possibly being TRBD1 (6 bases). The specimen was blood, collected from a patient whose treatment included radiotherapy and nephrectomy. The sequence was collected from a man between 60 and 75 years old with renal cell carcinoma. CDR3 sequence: CASSRSGGAMNTEAFF. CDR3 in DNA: TGTGCCAGCAGCAGAAGCGGGGGGGCTATGAACACTGAAGCTTTCTTT.